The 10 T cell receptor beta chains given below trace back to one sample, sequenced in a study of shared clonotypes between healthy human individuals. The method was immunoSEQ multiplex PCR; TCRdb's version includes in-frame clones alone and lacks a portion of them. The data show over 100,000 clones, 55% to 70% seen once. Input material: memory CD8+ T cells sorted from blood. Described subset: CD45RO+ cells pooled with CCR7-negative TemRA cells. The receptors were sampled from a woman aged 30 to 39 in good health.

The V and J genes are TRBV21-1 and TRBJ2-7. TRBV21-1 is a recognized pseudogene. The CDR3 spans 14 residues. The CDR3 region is CASSKGGDTYEQYF. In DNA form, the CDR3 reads TGTGCCAGCAGCAAAGGCGGGGACACCTACGAGCAGTACTTC.

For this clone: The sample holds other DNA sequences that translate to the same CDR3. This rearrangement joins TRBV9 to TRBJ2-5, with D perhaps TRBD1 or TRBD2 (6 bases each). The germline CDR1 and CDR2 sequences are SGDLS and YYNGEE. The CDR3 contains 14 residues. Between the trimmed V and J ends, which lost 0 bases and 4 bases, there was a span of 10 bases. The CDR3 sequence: CASSVGGGGETQYF. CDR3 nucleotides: TGTGCCAGCAGCGTAGGCGGAGGGGGAGAGACCCAGTACTTC.

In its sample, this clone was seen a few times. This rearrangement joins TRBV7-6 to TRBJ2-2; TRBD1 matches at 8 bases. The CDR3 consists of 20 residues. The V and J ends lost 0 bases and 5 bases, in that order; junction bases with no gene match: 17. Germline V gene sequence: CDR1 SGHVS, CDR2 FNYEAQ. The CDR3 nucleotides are TGTGCCAGCAGCTTAGCGGGGCCTCAGTTTTCCCAGGGGGCGACCGGGGAGCTGTTTTTT. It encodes CASSLAGPQFSQGATGELFF.

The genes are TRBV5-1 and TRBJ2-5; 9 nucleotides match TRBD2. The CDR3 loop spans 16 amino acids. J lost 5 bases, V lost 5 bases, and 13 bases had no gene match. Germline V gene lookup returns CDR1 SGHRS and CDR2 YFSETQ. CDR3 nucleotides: TGCGCCAGCAGAACGGTTAGCGGGAGAGGTGGGGAGACCCAGTACTTC. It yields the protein CASRTVSGRGGETQYF.

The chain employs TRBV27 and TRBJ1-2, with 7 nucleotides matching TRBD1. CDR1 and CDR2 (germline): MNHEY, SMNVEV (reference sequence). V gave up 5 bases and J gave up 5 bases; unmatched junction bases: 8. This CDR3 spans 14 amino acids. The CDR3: CASSPTGLGYGYTF. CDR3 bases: TGTGCCAGCAGTCCGACAGGGCTGGGATATGGCTACACCTTC.

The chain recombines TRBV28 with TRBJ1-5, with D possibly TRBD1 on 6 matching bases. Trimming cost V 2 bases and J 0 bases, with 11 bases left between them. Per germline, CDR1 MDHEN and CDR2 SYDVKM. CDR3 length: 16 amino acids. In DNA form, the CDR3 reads TGTGCCAGCAGTTTAAGGGGGGGCTATAGCAATCAGCCCCAGCATTTT. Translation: CASSLRGGYSNQPQHF.

This chain's CDR3 is CASSLQHNEQFF. The CDR3 DNA follows: TGTGCCAGCAGCTTGCAGCACAATGAGCAGTTCTTC. The chain links TRBV5-4 to TRBJ2-1; no clear D gene. The V end lost 1 base, the J end lost 5 bases, and 4 bases lay between the germline ends. Germline V CDR1 and CDR2: SGHNT, YYREEE (reference sequence). The CDR3 totals 12 residues. The entire variable domain, with the rest obtained from reference TRBV5-4 and TRBJ2-1, is as follows: ETGVTQSPTHLIKTRGQQVTLRCSSQSGHNTVSWYQQALGQGPQFIFQYYREEENGRGNFPPRFSGLQFPNYSSELNVNALELDDSALYLCASSLQHNEQFFGPGTRLTVL.

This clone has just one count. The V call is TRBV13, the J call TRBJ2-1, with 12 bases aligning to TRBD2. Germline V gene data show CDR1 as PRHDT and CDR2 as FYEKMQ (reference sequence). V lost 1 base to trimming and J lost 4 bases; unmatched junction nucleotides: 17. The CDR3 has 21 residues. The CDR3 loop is CASSLAIRGWLLAGGYNEQFF. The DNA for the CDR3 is TGTGCCAGCAGCTTAGCAATCAGGGGGTGGCTGCTAGCGGGAGGGTACAATGAGCAGTTCTTC.

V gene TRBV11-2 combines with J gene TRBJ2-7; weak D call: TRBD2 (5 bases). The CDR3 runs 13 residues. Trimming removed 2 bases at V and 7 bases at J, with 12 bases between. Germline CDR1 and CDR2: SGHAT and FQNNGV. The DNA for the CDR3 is TGTGCCAGCAGCTTACTGCCCTCGGGGGAGCAGTACTTC. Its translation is CASSLLPSGEQYF.

CDR3 loop: CASREGRDTGELFF. CDR3 in DNA: TGTGCCAGCAGAGAGGGCCGGGACACCGGGGAGCTGTTTTTT. V gene TRBV27 combines with J gene TRBJ2-2; D may be TRBD2 (5 bases). V was shortened by 6 bases and J by 3 bases, with 11 bases between the two germline ends. The CDR3 has 14 residues. Looked up from germline, CDR1 is MNHEY and CDR2 is SMNVEV (reference sequence).